One sample yielded the 5 T cell receptor beta chains listed below, sequenced in a study of cytomegalovirus exposure and HLA in healthy donors (dated by TCRdb to the late 2010s). Receptors were amplified or captured by the immunoSEQ multiplex PCR assay. For the multiplex PCR, a mixture combining 60 forward primers for TCR Vbeta segments and 13 reverse primers for TCR Jbeta segments was used. TCRdb limited this immuneACCESS table to in-frame rearrangements with V and J called. A share of clones is missing; checked studies link under half to unresolved V genes, and the rest is unexplained. This sample lists approximately 160,000 clones; approximately 80% were detected once. The top ten clonotypes cover around 2.8% of the sample. The specimen sequenced was PBMCs. These TCRs come from a woman aged 40 to 50 in good health and CMV-seropositive.

The genes are TRBV15 and TRBJ1-2; TRBD1 matches 7 bases. The CDR3 totals 17 residues. The junction had 10 bases not matched to a gene; V was cut back by 0 bases and J by 3 bases. In germline, CDR1 is LNHNV, CDR2 YYDKDF (reference sequence). The CDR3 nucleotides are TGTGCCACCAGCAGAGATACAGGGCAGGGGGTTTACTATGGCTACACCTTC. Amino acid sequence: CATSRDTGQGVYYGYTF.

The V and J genes are TRBV28 and TRBJ1-3, with 9 bases that match TRBD1. Unmatched junction bases numbered 11, after V lost 5 bases and J lost 0 bases. The CDR3 runs to 18 residues. Per germline, CDR1 MDHEN and CDR2 SYDVKM. The CDR3 nucleotides are TGTGCCAGCAGTCCCTCACAGGGGGCTTCTGACTCTGGAAACACCATATATTTT. Translation gives CASSPSQGASDSGNTIYF.

The rearrangement links TRBV27 to TRBJ1-2, with TRBD1 identical over 9 bases. The CDR3 extends over 13 amino acids. Germline V lookup: CDR1 MNHEY, CDR2 SMNVEV (reference sequence). The junction had 7 bases not matched to a gene; V was cut back by 6 bases and J by 8 bases. CDR3: CASRRTGGHGYTF. The CDR3 DNA follows: TGTGCCAGCAGGAGAACAGGGGGCCACGGCTACACCTTC.

As regards this clone: At the DNA level, this CDR3 is encoded by other sequences in the same sample as well. This chain connects TRBV6-5 to TRBJ2-7; 7 bases are a match to TRBD2. There are 15 residues in the CDR3. The V and J ends lost 0 bases and 0 bases, in that order; junction bases with no gene match: 2. Germline V gives CDR1 MNHEY, CDR2 SVGAGI. CDR3 bases: TGTGCCAGCAGTTACTCAGGCGGGAGCTCCTACGAGCAGTACTTC. Translated, it gives CASSYSGGSSYEQYF.

The chain carries TRBV6-5 and TRBJ2-7; D remains unclear. Per germline, CDR1 MNHEY and CDR2 SVGAGI. V lost 0 bases to trimming and J lost 3 bases, with 12 bases between them. CDR3 length: 15 residues. The CDR3 loop is CASSYSIWARYEQYF. CDR3 bases: TGTGCCAGCAGTTACTCGATTTGGGCCCGCTACGAGCAGTACTTC.